These T cell receptor beta chains were read from a single sample in a study of OX40 agonist ivuxolimab in advanced cancers. Profiling relied on immunoSEQ multiplex PCR, and the TCRdb table lists in-frame clones only, not all of them. The data hold some 100,000 clones, with roughly four fifths observed a single time. This material consisted of CD4+ or CD8+ T cells sorted from blood, taken in a trial of the OX40 agonist ivuxolimab. The receptors shown here come from an adult with an advanced solid tumor such as melanoma, head and neck, liver or kidney cancer. Each CDR3 is given with its conserved first and last residue. The order of the fields is J gene, D gene, clone size, V gene, CDR3 protein, CDR3 DNA. The D gene is left open where the match is weak. Not all rows give a size; the values are once, few, many and, for expanded clones, a class.

j_call: TRBJ2-3
d_call: .
clone_size: .
v_call: TRBV5-1
cdr3_aa: CASSLDQGDTQYF
cdr3_nt: TGCGCCAGCAGCTTGGATCAAGGCGATACGCAGTATTTT

j_call: TRBJ2-2
d_call: .
clone_size: .
v_call: TRBV5-1
cdr3_aa: CASSSTRGGGTGELFF
cdr3_nt: TGCGCCAGCAGCTCCACCCGGGGAGGGGGCACCGGGGAGCTGTTTTTT

j_call: TRBJ2-7
d_call: .
clone_size: .
v_call: TRBV27
cdr3_aa: CASSLSPYEQYF
cdr3_nt: TGTGCCAGCAGTTTAAGCCCCTACGAGCAGTACTTC

j_call: TRBJ2-5
d_call: TRBD2
clone_size: .
v_call: TRBV6-6
cdr3_aa: CASRPAGVWEETQYF
cdr3_nt: TGTGCCAGCAGGCCCGCGGGAGTCTGGGAAGAGACCCAGTACTTC

j_call: TRBJ2-7
d_call: .
clone_size: .
v_call: TRBV27
cdr3_aa: CASSSKRLVLSEQYF
cdr3_nt: TGTGCCAGCAGCTCTAAGCGACTAGTCTTAAGCGAGCAGTACTTC

j_call: TRBJ2-7
d_call: TRBD2
clone_size: few
v_call: TRBV10-3
cdr3_aa: CATRTSGGSDEQYF
cdr3_nt: TGTGCCACTCGGACTAGCGGGGGGTCGGACGAGCAGTACTTC

j_call: TRBJ2-7
d_call: TRBD2
clone_size: .
v_call: TRBV5-1
cdr3_aa: CASSFGTGGLYEQYF
cdr3_nt: TGCGCCAGCAGCTTTGGGACGGGAGGACTTTACGAGCAGTACTTC

j_call: TRBJ2-1
d_call: TRBD2
clone_size: .
v_call: TRBV30
cdr3_aa: CAWSGTRGIYEQFF
cdr3_nt: TGTGCCTGGAGTGGAACGCGGGGGATATATGAGCAGTTCTTC

j_call: TRBJ1-1
d_call: TRBD1
clone_size: .
v_call: TRBV11-1
cdr3_aa: CASNHPGTAYTEAFF
cdr3_nt: TGTGCCAGCAACCATCCCGGGACAGCGTACACTGAAGCTTTCTTT

j_call: TRBJ1-1
d_call: .
clone_size: .
v_call: TRBV6-6
cdr3_aa: CASSFGTVNTEAFF
cdr3_nt: TGTGCCAGCAGTTTTGGGACGGTGAACACTGAAGCTTTCTTT

j_call: TRBJ1-2
d_call: .
clone_size: .
v_call: TRBV7-9
cdr3_aa: CASSFDSGTAGYTF
cdr3_nt: TGTGCCAGCAGCTTCGATTCTGGGACTGCGGGCTACACCTTC

j_call: TRBJ2-7
d_call: TRBD1
clone_size: .
v_call: TRBV9
cdr3_aa: CASSAGGTGETGQYF
cdr3_nt: TGTGCCAGCAGCGCGGGCGGGACAGGGGAAACGGGGCAGTACTTC

j_call: TRBJ2-3
d_call: .
clone_size: .
v_call: TRBV6-5
cdr3_aa: CASSYSRLGTDTQYF
cdr3_nt: TGTGCCAGCAGTTACTCGAGATTGGGCACAGATACGCAGTATTTT

j_call: TRBJ2-5
d_call: .
clone_size: .
v_call: TRBV29-1
cdr3_aa: CSVGETQYF
cdr3_nt: TGCAGCGTAGGGGAGACCCAGTACTTC

j_call: TRBJ1-2
d_call: .
clone_size: .
v_call: TRBV19
cdr3_aa: CASSLPQSNYGYTF
cdr3_nt: TGTGCCAGTAGTCTTCCACAGAGTAACTATGGCTACACCTTC

j_call: TRBJ2-1
d_call: TRBD1
clone_size: .
v_call: TRBV5-1
cdr3_aa: CASSLGTGGGNEQFF
cdr3_nt: TGCGCCAGCAGCTTGGGGACAGGGGGTGGGAATGAGCAGTTCTTC

j_call: TRBJ1-2
d_call: TRBD1
clone_size: .
v_call: TRBV30
cdr3_aa: CAWSRDRPHGYTF
cdr3_nt: TGTGCCTGGAGTCGGGACAGGCCCCATGGCTACACCTTC

j_call: TRBJ2-7
d_call: .
clone_size: .
v_call: TRBV11-3
cdr3_aa: CASRYEQYF
cdr3_nt: TGTGCCAGCAGATACGAGCAGTACTTC

j_call: TRBJ2-3
d_call: .
clone_size: many
v_call: TRBV9
cdr3_aa: CASSVVGGTDTQYF
cdr3_nt: TGTGCCAGCAGCGTAGTAGGGGGAACAGATACGCAGTATTTT

j_call: TRBJ2-1
d_call: .
clone_size: .
v_call: TRBV9
cdr3_aa: CASSGGRRNEQFF
cdr3_nt: TGTGCCAGCAGCGGGGGCAGGAGGAATGAGCAGTTCTTC

j_call: TRBJ2-1
d_call: .
clone_size: .
v_call: TRBV6-4
cdr3_aa: CASSADGNSYNEQFF
cdr3_nt: TGTGCCAGCAGTGCAGACGGAAACTCCTACAATGAGCAGTTCTTC

j_call: TRBJ2-7
d_call: TRBD1
clone_size: .
v_call: TRBV30
cdr3_aa: CACDPGTGGDEQYF
cdr3_nt: TGTGCCTGTGACCCCGGGACAGGGGGCGACGAGCAGTACTTC

j_call: TRBJ1-1
d_call: .
clone_size: .
v_call: TRBV18
cdr3_aa: CASSPRFLRMDTEAFF
cdr3_nt: TGTGCCAGCTCACCAAGGTTTCTGCGGATGGACACTGAAGCTTTCTTT

j_call: TRBJ2-2
d_call: TRBD2
clone_size: once
v_call: TRBV11-3
cdr3_aa: CASGREGVGELFF
cdr3_nt: TGTGCCAGCGGGCGGGAGGGGGTCGGGGAGCTGTTTTTT

j_call: TRBJ2-3
d_call: .
clone_size: .
v_call: TRBV11-1
cdr3_aa: CASSLDRGNTDTQYF
cdr3_nt: TGTGCCAGCAGCTTAGATCGGGGGAACACAGATACGCAGTATTTT

j_call: TRBJ2-6
d_call: .
clone_size: .
v_call: TRBV11-3
cdr3_aa: CASSRDRYAGANVLTF
cdr3_nt: TGTGCCAGCAGCCGAGACAGGTATGCCGGGGCCAACGTCCTGACTTTC

j_call: TRBJ1-4
d_call: .
clone_size: .
v_call: TRBV7-9
cdr3_aa: CASSLGEVNEKLFF
cdr3_nt: TGTGCCAGCAGCTTGGGGGAAGTTAATGAAAAACTGTTTTTT

j_call: TRBJ1-5
d_call: TRBD1
clone_size: .
v_call: TRBV6-1
cdr3_aa: CASSGTGANSNQPQHF
cdr3_nt: TGTGCCAGCAGTGGGACAGGGGCGAATAGCAATCAGCCCCAGCATTTT

j_call: TRBJ1-2
d_call: .
clone_size: few
v_call: TRBV5-6
cdr3_aa: CASSLSGWGRNYGYTF
cdr3_nt: TGTGCCAGCAGCTTGTCCGGATGGGGGCGAAACTATGGCTACACCTTC

j_call: TRBJ2-1
d_call: .
clone_size: .
v_call: TRBV4-2
cdr3_aa: CASSQYYAGNEQFF
cdr3_nt: TGTGCCAGCAGCCAGTACTATGCCGGGAATGAGCAGTTCTTC

j_call: TRBJ2-3
d_call: .
clone_size: few
v_call: TRBV5-1
cdr3_aa: CASSLGESGVMTDTQYF
cdr3_nt: TGCGCCAGCAGCTTGGGGGAGTCAGGGGTGATGACAGATACGCAGTATTTT

j_call: TRBJ1-6
d_call: .
clone_size: .
v_call: TRBV6-6
cdr3_aa: CASGQGNNSPLHF
cdr3_nt: TGTGCCAGCGGGCAGGGCAATAATTCACCCCTCCACTTT

j_call: TRBJ2-2
d_call: .
clone_size: .
v_call: TRBV18
cdr3_aa: CASSPLALNTGELFF
cdr3_nt: TGTGCCAGCTCACCTCTAGCCCTCAACACCGGGGAGCTGTTTTTT

j_call: TRBJ1-4
d_call: .
clone_size: .
v_call: TRBV6-1
cdr3_aa: CASSEGGVNEKLFF
cdr3_nt: TGTGCCAGCAGTGAAGGGGGCGTGAATGAAAAACTGTTTTTT

j_call: TRBJ2-7
d_call: .
clone_size: .
v_call: TRBV4-3
cdr3_aa: CASSQCRGGYEQYF
cdr3_nt: TGCGCCAGCAGCCAGTGCAGGGGTGGCTACGAGCAGTACTTC

j_call: TRBJ2-1
d_call: TRBD2
clone_size: .
v_call: TRBV7-2
cdr3_aa: CASSPLPGLAGVNEQFF
cdr3_nt: TGTGCCAGCAGCCCCTTACCGGGACTAGCGGGAGTAAATGAGCAGTTCTTC

j_call: TRBJ2-6
d_call: .
clone_size: .
v_call: TRBV19
cdr3_aa: CASSINSGFRGSGANVLTF
cdr3_nt: TGTGCCAGTAGCATAAATTCCGGATTTAGGGGCTCTGGGGCCAACGTCCTGACTTTC

j_call: TRBJ2-7
d_call: TRBD1
clone_size: .
v_call: TRBV5-1
cdr3_aa: CASSLATGLGAYEQYF
cdr3_nt: TGCGCCAGCAGCTTGGCGACAGGGTTAGGCGCCTACGAGCAGTACTTC

j_call: TRBJ2-1
d_call: TRBD2
clone_size: few
v_call: TRBV9
cdr3_aa: CASSGTSGRNEQFF
cdr3_nt: TGTGCCAGCAGCGGAACTAGCGGGAGAAATGAGCAGTTCTTC

j_call: TRBJ2-3
d_call: .
clone_size: few
v_call: TRBV7-3
cdr3_aa: CASSRDGRYTDTQYF
cdr3_nt: TGTGCCAGCAGCCGGGACGGCCGATACACAGATACGCAGTATTTT

j_call: TRBJ1-4
d_call: .
clone_size: .
v_call: TRBV6-1
cdr3_aa: CASNDRLNEKLFF
cdr3_nt: TGTGCCAGCAACGACCGGCTTAATGAAAAACTGTTTTTT

j_call: TRBJ2-7
d_call: TRBD2
clone_size: .
v_call: TRBV7-2
cdr3_aa: CASSSLPSSSGSSYEQYF
cdr3_nt: TGTGCCAGCAGCTCACTGCCCTCGTCTAGCGGTAGCTCCTACGAGCAGTACTTC

j_call: TRBJ1-4
d_call: .
clone_size: .
v_call: TRBV4-3
cdr3_aa: CASSLGDGPNEKLFF
cdr3_nt: TGCGCCAGCAGCCTAGGGGACGGACCTAATGAAAAACTGTTTTTT

j_call: TRBJ1-2
d_call: .
clone_size: .
v_call: TRBV2
cdr3_aa: CASSSEDSYGYTF
cdr3_nt: TGTGCCAGCAGTTCCGAGGACAGCTATGGCTACACCTTC

j_call: TRBJ2-6
d_call: .
clone_size: .
v_call: TRBV6-5
cdr3_aa: CASRIRLSGANVLTF
cdr3_nt: TGTGCCAGCAGGATACGGTTATCTGGGGCCAACGTCCTGACTTTC

j_call: TRBJ1-1
d_call: TRBD1
clone_size: .
v_call: TRBV6-6
cdr3_aa: CASSYDAGGLAFF
cdr3_nt: TGTGCCAGCAGTTACGACGCAGGGGGCCTCGCTTTCTTT